The 30 T cell receptor beta chains in this list originate from one sample, sequenced in a study of blood T cells in healthy people across ages (dated by TCRdb to between 2015 and 2017). Library prep was done by 5' RACE. Data came from an Illumina HiSeq 2500. A second PCR of 7 to 11 cycles was performed with a sample-barcoded 5' primer and a J-beta primer mix. Starting from the raw public reads, TCRdb applied fastp trimming at Q25, assembled clones with MiXCR and retained in-frame beta chains. Rows merge per CDR3 protein into single entries with the most common DNA and genes. This sample has 550,000 to 800,000 distinct CDR3 sequences in its table, and around 21% of those were observed once. The ten top clones hold approximately 3.6% of the sample. Sequenced material: blood. These receptor sequences come from a man between 65 and 79 years old in good health.

The V and J genes are TRBV20-1 and TRBJ1-4, with a weak D call TRBD1 (6 bases). The germline V gene encodes CDR1 DFQATT and CDR2 SNEGSKA (reference sequence). The V gene lost 6 bases and the J gene lost 5 bases, with 16 bases spanning the gap. The CDR3 length is 14 residues. The CDR3 region is CSARTVAGNEKLFF. CDR3 DNA: TGCAGTGCAAGGACAGTCGCCGGGAATGAAAAACTGTTTTTT.

The table lists this clonotype with a few counts. The chain couples TRBV7-8 to TRBJ2-5, with a weak D call TRBD1 (6 bases). The V end was cut by 1 base, the J end by 4 bases, with 13 bases between. The germline CDR1 and CDR2 sequences are SGHVS and FQNEAQ. The CDR3 has 15 amino acids. This chain's CDR3 is CASSLDDTGRETQYF. DNA for the CDR3: TGTGCCAGCAGCTTAGACGACACAGGGAGAGAGACCCAGTACTTC.

This clonotype appeared a few times. The V call is TRBV7-9, the J call TRBJ2-5; the D is unclear. Germline V gene sequence: CDR1 SEHNR, CDR2 FQNEAQ (reference sequence). The length of the CDR3 is 14 residues. The V end was cut by 3 bases, the J end by 3 bases, with 11 bases between. This chain's CDR3 is CASSFGSEKETQYF. The CDR3 DNA reads as TGTGCCAGCAGCTTTGGCTCAGAGAAAGAGACCCAGTACTTC.

The V and J genes are TRBV20-1 and TRBJ2-5; 9 bases match TRBD1. The end of the DNA is better explained by TRBJ2-7, so the J call may be wrong. The CDR3 has 18 amino acids. Germline V gene lookup returns CDR1 DFQATT and CDR2 SNEGSKA (reference sequence). CDR3 amino acids: CSARGEGLNRGRTYEQYF. As DNA, the CDR3 is TGCAGTGCTAGAGGCGAGGGTTTGAACAGGGGGCGAACTTACGAGCAGTACTTC.

This sequence joins TRBV7-2 and TRBJ2-3; 15 nucleotides agree with TRBD2. The CDR3 has 17 residues. Germline CDR1 is SGHTA and CDR2 is FQGNSA. V lost 2 bases and J lost 3; bases outside the gene matches: 3. The CDR3 DNA is TGTGCCAGCAGCTTACCCGGGACTAGCGGGAGGACAGATACGCAGTATTTT. Translated, it gives CASSLPGTSGRTDTQYF.

This clonotype appeared a few times. The V call is TRBV9, the J call TRBJ2-1; 12 positions match TRBD2. The CDR3 is 15 amino acids. V dropped 2 bases and J dropped 7; count of bases not matched to a gene: 4. Germline lookup yields CDR1 SGDLS and CDR2 YYNGEE. CDR3 residues: CASSVGTSGGNEQFF. The CDR3 region has the DNA TGTGCCAGCAGCGTCGGCACTAGCGGGGGGAATGAGCAGTTCTTC.

In regard to this clonotype: The junction departs from germline at one end; a sequencing error may be responsible. This chain uses TRBV5-1 with TRBJ1-1; D may be TRBD1 (5 bases). The CDR3 totals 13 residues. Germline CDR1 is SGHRS and CDR2 is YFSETQ. CDR3 loop: CASSLDRNAEASF. The CDR3 coding sequence is TGCGCCAGCAGCTTAGACAGAAACGCTGAAGCTTCCTTT.

This clonotype was seen only a few times. The CDR3 bases are TGTGCCAGCGTGCTAGCCTACAAGGAAACCGGGGAGCTGTTTTTT. Protein: CASVLAYKETGELFF. The chain carries TRBV12-3 or TRBV12-4 and TRBJ2-2; D perhaps matches TRBD2 (5 bases). Trimming cost V 8 bases and J 5 bases, with 18 bases left between them. This CDR3 is built from 15 residues.

The rearrangement joins TRBV18 to TRBJ2-3; 13 bases fit TRBD2. J gave up 1 base and V 3 bases, and 4 bases lay outside the gene matches. CDR3 length: 17 amino acids. The germline CDR1 and CDR2 sequences are KGHSH and LQKENI. The CDR3 loop is CASSPGTSGTGTDTQYF. The CDR3 DNA is TGTGCCAGCTCACCCGGGACTAGCGGGACCGGCACAGATACGCAGTATTTT.

The chain couples TRBV9 to TRBJ2-5, with 9 bases fitting TRBD2. Matching the DNA end better, TRBJ2-1 makes the J call doubtful. CDR1 and CDR2 from the germline V gene are SGDLS and YYNGEE. The CDR3 runs 14 residues. The CDR3 DNA reads as TGTGCCAGCAGCGTAGATCCTAGCGGGAACGAGCAGTTCTTC. It codes for CASSVDPSGNEQFF.

This clonotype was counted only a few times. V gene TRBV7-2 combines with J gene TRBJ1-2; D is undetermined. The germline V gene has CDR1 SGHTA and CDR2 FQGNSA. V was trimmed by 2 bases and J by 5 bases, leaving 15 bases between them. CDR3 size: 15 residues. The CDR3 loop reads CASSLSRAAGYGYTF. Written as DNA, the CDR3 is TGTGCCAGCAGCTTATCGAGGGCAGCGGGGTATGGCTACACCTTC.

The count of this clonotype is one. The chain employs TRBV30 and TRBJ2-1; no definite D call. The J call may not be correct, given that the DNA end is closer to TRBJ2-7. Germline V lookup: CDR1 GTSNPN, CDR2 SVGIG (reference sequence). This CDR3 has 14 residues. The CDR3 spells CAWSVSRFNYEQYF. The CDR3, as DNA: TGTGCCTGGAGTGTTAGTAGATTCAACTACGAGCAGTACTTC.

This clonotype was picked up a small number of times. The chain combines TRBV10-3 with TRBJ2-7, with D perhaps TRBD2 (6 bases). The CDR3 loop spans 12 amino acids. V dropped 6 bases and J dropped 2 bases, with 8 bases sitting between them. Germline CDR1 ENHRY, CDR2 SYGVKD. The CDR3 DNA reads as TGTGCCATCAGCGGACTAACCTACGAGCAGTACTTC. Its translation: CAISGLTYEQYF.

The CDR3 here is CASSLAGFHEQYF. The CDR3 DNA is TGTGCCAGCAGTCTAGCGGGATTCCACGAGCAGTACTTC. This chain connects TRBV14 to TRBJ2-7, with TRBD2 identical over 9 bases. The germline CDR1 and CDR2 sequences are SGHDN and FVKESK. Trimming took 6 bases from V and 5 from J; bases not matched to a gene: 5. The CDR3 has 13 residues. The variable domain in full, with the rest retrieved from reference TRBV14 and TRBJ2-7, is EAGVTQFPSHSVIEKGQTVTLRCDPISGHDNLYWYRRVMGKEIKFLLHFVKESKQDESGMPNNRFLAERTGGTYSTLKVQPAELEDSGVYFCASSLAGFHEQYFGPGTRLTVT.

This chain links TRBV5-1 with TRBJ2-2, with D tentatively TRBD1 (6 bases). The V gene's germline CDR1 is SGHRS and CDR2 YFSETQ. The CDR3 sequence is 15 residues long. Trimming took 4 bases from V and 4 from J, leaving 14 bases between them. CDR3 loop: CASSGAGVSTGELFF. Here the CDR3 DNA reads TGCGCCAGCAGCGGAGCAGGGGTTAGCACCGGGGAGCTGTTTTTT.

J is TRBJ2-7 and V is TRBV6-6; D might be TRBD1 (5 bases). Germline V lookup: CDR1 MNHNY, CDR2 SVGAGI (reference sequence). CDR3 length: 14 amino acids. V lost 0 bases, J lost 12 bases, and 18 bases lay in between. Here the CDR3 DNA reads TGTGCCAGCAGTTACTCCCACGACAGCTCCCGATGGTACTTC. This sequence encodes CASSYSHDSSRWYF.

The chain is built from TRBV28 and TRBJ1-5; D remains unclear. The germline gives CDR1 MDHEN, CDR2 SYDVKM. V gave up 2 bases and J gave up 1 base, with 12 bases separating them. This CDR3 comprises 16 residues. For the CDR3, the DNA is TGTGCCAGCAGTTTAAGGGCCCTTCGGAGCAATCAGCCCCAGCATTTT. Protein: CASSLRALRSNQPQHF.

This clonotype was seen a few times. Germline and junction disagree at one end, which may indicate a read error. CDR3 amino acids: CTSSLEGETQYF. In DNA, the CDR3 is TGCACCAGCAGCTTGGAAGGAGAGACCCAGTACTTC. The J gene is TRBJ2-5, the V gene TRBV5-1; D remains ambiguous. The CDR3 runs 12 residues. Germline V gene data show CDR1 as SGHRS and CDR2 as YFSETQ.

This chain uses TRBV5-1 with TRBJ1-1; TRBD1 is a possible D gene (6 bases). The germline gives CDR1 SGHRS, CDR2 YFSETQ. This CDR3 is built from 12 residues. The V and J ends lost 4 bases and 7 bases respectively, with 11 bases between them. CDR3 bases: TGCGCCAGCAGCGGGGGACATTATGAAGCTTTCTTT. Its protein product is CASSGGHYEAFF.

The chain uses TRBV10-3 and TRBJ2-7; D may be TRBD1 (6 bases). The V and J ends lost 0 bases and 0 bases respectively, with 9 bases between them. The CDR3 extends over 15 amino acids. Germline CDR1 is ENHRY and CDR2 is SYGVKD. In DNA form, the CDR3 reads TGTGCCATCAGTGAGTCAGGACAGCTCTCCTACGAGCAGTACTTC. This translates into CAISESGQLSYEQYF.

The chain employs TRBV11-2 and TRBJ2-5; D possibly corresponds to TRBD1 (6 bases). The CDR3 has 16 residues. Germline V gene data show CDR1 as SGHAT and CDR2 as FQNNGV. With 1 base removed from V and 5 bases from J, the gap between germline ends came to 17 bases. The CDR3 spells CASSLVGQPVRETQYF. The DNA of the CDR3 is TGTGCCAGCAGCTTAGTCGGACAGCCGGTCAGGGAGACCCAGTACTTC.

The chain employs TRBV18 and TRBJ2-5; D gene ambiguous. The J call is in doubt because the DNA end fits TRBJ2-1 better. The V gene's germline CDR1 is KGHSH and CDR2 LQKENI. The CDR3 is made up of 12 amino acids. CDR3 sequence: CASSPANNEQFF. The DNA for the CDR3 is TGTGCCAGCTCACCCGCTAACAATGAGCAGTTCTTC.

This clonotype was observed at least ten times. The chain is built from TRBV29-1 and TRBJ2-5; D possibly matches TRBD1 or TRBD2 (6 bases each). V lost 7 bases to trimming and J lost 2 bases, with 11 bases between them. The CDR3 is made up of 12 amino acids. Per the germline V gene, CDR1 is SQVTM and CDR2 is ANQGSEA. The CDR3 region has the DNA TGCAGCGCCGAGGGGGGACAAGAGACCCAGTACTTC. It encodes CSAEGGQETQYF. Using reference TRBV29-1 and TRBJ2-5 for the parts outside the CDR3, the full variable domain is SAVISQKPSRDICQRGTSLTIQCQVDSQVTMMFWYRQQPGQSLTLIATANQGSEATYESGFVIDKFPISRPNLTFSTLTVSNMSPEDSSIYLCSAEGGQETQYFGPGTRLLVL.

Comments on this clonotype: The junction differs from germline at one of its ends, possibly a read error. The chain uses TRBV7-9 and TRBJ2-7; no clear D. From germline, CDR1 is SEHNR and CDR2 FQNEAQ (reference sequence). The CDR3 consists of 13 residues. CDR3 bases: TGTTCCAGCAGCTTTGGTAGGGTAGCCGAGCAGTACTTC. This gives the protein CSSSFGRVAEQYF.

This clonotype has just a few counts. The chain joins TRBV20-1 to TRBJ1-4, with D perhaps TRBD1 (5 bases). V was shortened by 3 bases and J by 6 bases, with 17 bases between the two germline ends. Per germline, CDR1 DFQATT and CDR2 SNEGSKA (reference sequence). CDR3 length: 15 amino acids. CDR3 bases: TGCAGTGCTAGCGCTGGGGCAGGGCGGGATGAAAAACTGTTTTTT. Residues: CSASAGAGRDEKLFF.

V and J are TRBV5-1 and TRBJ1-3; 7 bases align to TRBD1. Losses at the gene ends were 1 base for V and 3 bases for J; bases not matched to a gene: 4. Germline V gene sequence: CDR1 SGHRS, CDR2 YFSETQ. The length of the CDR3 is 15 residues. The CDR3, as DNA: TGCGCCAGCAGCTTGAGAACAGGGGTTGGAAACACCATATATTTT. Protein product: CASSLRTGVGNTIYF.

This clonotype was counted many times. The chain is built from TRBV29-1 and TRBJ2-5; D not resolved. V was pared by 7 bases and J by 5 bases, with 11 bases between. The CDR3 length is 11 residues. Germline-derived CDR1 and CDR2 are SQVTM and ANQGSEA. CDR3 bases: TGCAGCGCCGCGAACGGGGAGACCCAGTACTTC. Encoded protein: CSAANGETQYF.

This clonotype was seen repeatedly, ten times or more. The chain uses TRBV7-2 and TRBJ1-2; perhaps TRBD1 as D (5 bases). Germline V gene lookup returns CDR1 SGHTA and CDR2 FQGNSA. The CDR3 contains 16 residues. V lost 5 bases and J 5 bases, leaving 21 bases between the germline ends. The CDR3 loop reads CASSPAQAGSGYGYTF. CDR3 sequence (DNA): TGTGCCAGCAGCCCAGCTCAGGCAGGGTCTGGGTATGGCTACACCTTC. Full variable domain (remainder filled in from reference TRBV7-2 and TRBJ1-2): GAGVSQSPSNKVTEKGKDVELRCDPISGHTALYWYRQSLGQGLEFLIYFQGNSAPDKSGLPSDRFSAERTGGSVSTLTIQRTQQEDSAVYLCASSPAQAGSGYGYTFGSGTRLTVV.

This clonotype was recorded once. One junction end does not reproduce the germline sequence, and a read error may be involved. The rearrangement links TRBV29-1 to TRBJ2-5, with TRBD2 as a possible D gene (5 bases). This CDR3 spans 12 amino acids. Germline V lookup: CDR1 SQVTM, CDR2 ANQGSEA. CDR3 in DNA: TGCAGCGGTGAACCCGGGATTGAGACCCAGTACTTC. Protein product: CSGEPGIETQYF. The full variable domain, its missing parts supplied by reference TRBV29-1 and TRBJ2-5, is SAVISQKPSRDICQRGTSLTIQCQVDSQVTMMFWYRQQPGQSLTLIATANQGSEATYESGFVIDKFPISRPNLTFSTLTVSNMSPEDSSIYLCSGEPGIETQYFGPGTRLLVL.

This clonotype was counted ten times or more. CDR3 DNA sequence: TGTGCCAGCAGCTTGATTAGCGGGATAGCCAAAAACATTCAGTACTTC. Translating it yields CASSLISGIAKNIQYF. The chain is built from TRBV5-8 and TRBJ2-4; TRBD2 matches at 8 bases. V was pared by 1 base and J by 0 bases, with 3 bases of the junction left unmatched. The CDR3 is 16 residues long. CDR1 and CDR2 from the germline V gene are SGHTS and YDEGEE.